These 13 T cell receptor beta chains originate from one sample sequenced in a study of OX40 agonist ivuxolimab in advanced cancers. Generated by immunoSEQ multiplex PCR, the TCRdb table keeps only in-frame clones and is missing some. In the table there are around 26,000 clones, 75% to 90% of which are singletons. Specimen: CD4+ or CD8+ T cells sorted from blood, collected in a trial of the OX40 agonist ivuxolimab. All receptors derive from an adult with an advanced solid tumor such as melanoma, head and neck, liver or kidney cancer.

The chain is built from TRBV7-8 and TRBJ2-4; perhaps D is TRBD1 or TRBD2 (5 bases each). This CDR3 contains 13 residues. The germline V gene encodes CDR1 SGHVS and CDR2 FQNEAQ. The germline V and J ends were trimmed by 3 bases and 4 bases, with 7 bases remaining between them. The CDR3 DNA reads as TGTGCCAGCAGCTTCGGGGCAAAAAACATTCAGTACTTC. Translating it yields CASSFGAKNIQYF.

The chain carries TRBV6-5 and TRBJ1-2, with D possibly matching TRBD1 (5 bases). Trimming shortened V by 2 bases and J by 6 bases, and 13 bases separated the two germline ends. CDR1 is MNHEY and CDR2 is SVGAGI in the germline V gene. This CDR3 has 14 residues. The chain's CDR3 is CASSYKNLGDGYTF. The CDR3, as DNA: TGTGCCAGCAGTTACAAGAACTTGGGGGATGGCTACACCTTC.

The gene calls are TRBV27 and TRBJ2-7; D may be TRBD1 (5 bases). The CDR3 contains 13 residues. V lost 2 bases and J lost 5, with 10 bases in between. CDR1 and CDR2 (germline): MNHEY, SMNVEV (reference sequence). The CDR3 spells CASSLDQGHEQYF. The CDR3 bases are TGTGCCAGCAGTTTAGACCAGGGCCACGAGCAGTACTTC.

The CDR3 loop reads CASRQADGNTIYF. CDR3 bases: TGTGCCAGTAGGCAGGCCGACGGAAACACCATATATTTT. V and J are TRBV6-1 and TRBJ1-3, with D hard to call. Per germline, CDR1 MNHNS and CDR2 SASEGT. The CDR3 covers 13 residues. Trimming pared 9 bases from V and 4 bases from J, leaving 13 bases between.

The gene calls are TRBV28 and TRBJ1-3; 7 bases fit TRBD1. The CDR3 runs to 14 residues. Unmatched junction bases numbered 2, after V lost 3 bases and J lost 3 bases. Germline-derived CDR1 and CDR2 are MDHEN and SYDVKM. This chain's CDR3 is CASSFRDSGNTIYF. CDR3 nucleotide sequence: TGTGCCAGCAGTTTCCGGGACAGTGGAAACACCATATATTTT.

The rearrangement uses TRBV13 and TRBJ1-6, with D possibly being TRBD1 (5 bases). Germline V gene lookup returns CDR1 PRHDT and CDR2 FYEKMQ (reference sequence). CDR3 length equals 16 residues. V lost 2 bases to trimming and J lost 9 bases, with 17 bases between them. CDR3 sequence reads: CASSLSGGPASSPLHF. The CDR3 nucleotides are TGTGCCAGCAGCTTAAGTGGGGGTCCGGCGAGTTCACCCCTCCACTTT.

This clone has more than one count but fewer than ten. The chain couples TRBV10-3 to TRBJ1-2, with D perhaps TRBD1 (5 bases). This CDR3 has 14 amino acids. The V gene's germline CDR1 is ENHRY and CDR2 SYGVKD. Trimming shortened V by 7 bases and J by 5 bases, and 17 bases separated the two germline ends. The CDR3 sequence is CAIMRDGKEYGYTF. The CDR3 DNA follows: TGTGCCATCATGCGGGACGGCAAGGAATATGGCTACACCTTC.

The chain employs TRBV29-1 and TRBJ2-2; D possibly corresponds to TRBD1 (6 bases). V gave up 0 bases and J gave up 6 bases, with 14 bases separating them. CDR1 is SQVTM, CDR2 ANQGSEA, per germline. The CDR3 runs to 15 residues. CDR3 DNA sequence: TGCAGCGTTGAAGATAACAGGGTTTCGGCCGGGGAGCTGTTTTTT. This encodes CSVEDNRVSAGELFF.

The CDR3 loop reads CASSLAETGGPYEQYF. The CDR3 DNA is TGTGCCAGCAGCTTAGCAGAGACAGGGGGACCCTACGAGCAGTACTTC. J is TRBJ2-7 and V is TRBV7-8, with 9 bases matching TRBD1. This CDR3 has 16 residues. The germline V gene encodes CDR1 SGHVS and CDR2 FQNEAQ. V was clipped by 0 bases and J by 2 bases; unmatched bases: 5.

This chain uses TRBV14 with TRBJ2-3; the match to TRBD1 covers 7 bases. Germline CDR1 reads SGHDN; CDR2 reads FVKESK. The junction had 5 bases not matched to a gene; V was cut back by 0 bases and J by 5 bases. The CDR3 totals 15 residues. The CDR3 sequence is CASSQDTGVVDTQYF. The CDR3 DNA is TGTGCCAGCAGCCAAGACACAGGGGTCGTAGATACGCAGTATTTT.

The chain recombines TRBV4-3 with TRBJ1-2, with 8 nucleotides matching TRBD1. V dropped 5 bases and J dropped 5; count of bases not matched to a gene: 10. This CDR3 is built from 15 residues. Germline-derived CDR1 and CDR2 are LGHNA and YSLEER. The CDR3 protein is CASSFGGTGGYGYTF. The CDR3 DNA reads as TGCGCCAGCAGCTTCGGCGGTACAGGGGGGTATGGCTACACCTTC.

V gene TRBV30 combines with J gene TRBJ2-3; 8 bases agree with TRBD1. The CDR3 extends over 18 amino acids. V shed 1 base, J shed 2 bases, and the junction held 14 bases outside the gene matches. Germline V gives CDR1 GTSNPN, CDR2 SVGIG (reference sequence). CDR3 in amino acids: CAWSGGQGLRDLTDTQYF. CDR3 in DNA: TGTGCCTGGAGTGGCGGACAGGGCCTTAGAGACCTCACAGATACGCAGTATTTT.

The chain is built from TRBV10-2 and TRBJ1-6; maybe TRBD1 (5 bases). Trimming removed 6 bases at V and 6 bases at J, with 15 bases between. The CDR3 consists of 15 residues. Per germline, CDR1 WSHSY and CDR2 SAAADI. The CDR3 loop is CASSRGGGSNSPLHF. In nucleotides, the CDR3 is TGCGCCAGCAGCCGGGGTGGGGGGTCTAATTCACCCCTCCACTTT.